A selection of T cell receptor beta chains follows, all from one sample in a study of blood T cell repertoires in COVID-19. Produced via immunoSEQ multiplex PCR; TCRdb's table is partial and in-frame only. The table shows some 320,000 clones, with more than 70% occurring only once. Material for sequencing was peripheral blood. The origin of the receptors is a woman aged 30 to 39 who had recovered from COVID-19. Both conserved end residues are trimmed from each CDR3.

TRBV7-2,ASFGRRDPGGTGELF
TRBV7-2,ASSSGGFFETQY
TRBV9,ASSAESTGELF
TRBV2,ASTLRVDEQY
TRBV6-6,ASSPRGRQPSTDTQY
TRBV7-9,ASSSGQQETQY
TRBV6-2/TRBV6-3,ASSYAASGVGDTQY
TRBV9,ASSESGTGFQPQH
TRBV2,VSARIYEQY
TRBV5-1,ASSRQTGGNQETQY
TRBV5-5,ASSIYGSGNTIY
TRBV7-9,ASSPRTGRATEAF
TRBV19,ASSIQGVGEQY
TRBV4-1,ASSLRTSVAGNEQF
TRBV7-9,ASSFSGNEQY
TRBV7-8,ASSSRRLAADTQY
TRBV4-1,ASSQRRQGWREKLF
TRBV19,ATAFGQGRELGTEAF
TRBV6-5,ANGRALSTDTQY
TRBV5-4,ASSLVRGGWGEQF
TRBV4-3,ASSQVEGGPDEQF
TRBV5-1,ASSAPGSHLEAF
TRBV4-1,ASSQVSGTPSYEQY
TRBV5-8,ASSNNRDREKLF
TRBV7-7,ASSLNLAGGPDEQF
TRBV5-4,ASIAPRGNEQF
TRBV7-3,ASSSTGVDGYT
TRBV7-3,ASSLTGQAGLNYGYT
TRBV5-1,ASSLAVNRPLDTQY
TRBV30,ACYRTSGGAEQF
TRBV5-5,ASSLDTGINEKLF
TRBV28,ASSPDRGYEQY
TRBV20-1,SASGDEAF
TRBV5-4,ASSPELADQETQY
TRBV5-1,ASGGSYEQY
TRBV2,ASTQQGTEQY
TRBV18,ASSPPVAGAGNTIY
TRBV3-1/TRBV3-2,ASSFQGFSPLH
TRBV11-2,ASSLVRDRAHGYT
TRBV7-2,ASSVTGYNSPLH
TRBV30,AWASSTAGQGWGTEAF
TRBV28,AASRKNYGYT
TRBV7-2,ASRASQATEAF
TRBV5-4,ASSGLLQGVGGNTEAF
TRBV10-3,AIAPGGETQY
TRBV18,ASSGQGNQPQH
TRBV10-2,ASRTGGPYNEQF
TRBV7-3,ASSPLIGNTIY
TRBV28,ASSLETRTRLPHEQY
TRBV14,ASSQGRGVDTGELF
TRBV14,ASSQDYAPLH
TRBV5-6,ASSRTGTEYGYT
TRBV3-1/TRBV3-2,ASSQDGGANSPLH
TRBV4-2,ASRLTSGGPTDTQY
TRBV28,ASSPRGGYGETQY
TRBV18,ASSPTRDRSYGYT
TRBV3-1/TRBV3-2,ASSQGRRLSSYEQY
TRBV5-4,ASSLTGGGNTEAF
TRBV18,ASSPSFGGYEQY